This TCR beta chain was found in a study of early T cells in non-severe SARS-CoV-2 infection. Using its own MiXCR run on the 5' RACE reads, TCRdb lists one record per CDR3 protein. The sample shows fewer than 35,000 distinct CDR3 sequences, 8% to 9.5% of them seen only once. Germline values: CDR1 SGHTA, CDR2 FQGNSA. The CDR3 sequence is 14 residues long. V was clipped by 5 bases and J by 4 bases; unmatched bases: 5. This clonotype has ten or more counts. The sample taken for sequencing was whole blood. This clonotype was sampled from an adult who was a healthcare worker with PCR-confirmed SARS-CoV-2 infection or an uninfected control (not recorded which). The V and J genes are TRBV7-2 and TRBJ2-3; 8 bases are shared with TRBD2. CDR3 bases: TGTGCCAGCAGCCTCTTCGGGAGGGCAGATACGCAGTATTTT. Translated, it gives CASSLFGRADTQYF.